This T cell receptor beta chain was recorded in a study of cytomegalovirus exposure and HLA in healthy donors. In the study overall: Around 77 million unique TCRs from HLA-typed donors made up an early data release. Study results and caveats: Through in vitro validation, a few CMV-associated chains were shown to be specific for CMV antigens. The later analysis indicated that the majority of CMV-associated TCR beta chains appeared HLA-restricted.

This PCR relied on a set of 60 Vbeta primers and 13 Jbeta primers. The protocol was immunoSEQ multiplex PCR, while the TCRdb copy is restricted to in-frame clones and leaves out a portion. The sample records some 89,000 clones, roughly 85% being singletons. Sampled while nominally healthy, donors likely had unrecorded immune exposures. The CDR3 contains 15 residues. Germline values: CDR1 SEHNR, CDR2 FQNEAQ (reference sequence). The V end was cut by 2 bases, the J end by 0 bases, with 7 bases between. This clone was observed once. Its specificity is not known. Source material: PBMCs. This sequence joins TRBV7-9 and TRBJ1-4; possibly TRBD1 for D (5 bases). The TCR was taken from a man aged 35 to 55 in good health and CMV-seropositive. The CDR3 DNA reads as TGTGCCAGCAGCTTAACGACAGCAACTAATGAAAAACTGTTTTTT. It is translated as CASSLTTATNEKLFF.